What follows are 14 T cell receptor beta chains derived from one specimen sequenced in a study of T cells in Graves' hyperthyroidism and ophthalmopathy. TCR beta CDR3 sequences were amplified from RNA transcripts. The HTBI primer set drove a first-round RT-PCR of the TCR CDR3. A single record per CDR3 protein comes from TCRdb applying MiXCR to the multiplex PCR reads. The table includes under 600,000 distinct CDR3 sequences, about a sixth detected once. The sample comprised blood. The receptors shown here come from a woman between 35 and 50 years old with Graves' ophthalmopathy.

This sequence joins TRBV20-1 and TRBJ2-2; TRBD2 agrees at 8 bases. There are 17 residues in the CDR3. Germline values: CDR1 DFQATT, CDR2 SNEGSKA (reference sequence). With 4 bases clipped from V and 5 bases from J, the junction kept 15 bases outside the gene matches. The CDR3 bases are TGCAGTGCTAAAGTCAAGGCGGGGGGCAGAAGGACCGGGGAGCTGTTTTTT. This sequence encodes CSAKVKAGGRRTGELFF.

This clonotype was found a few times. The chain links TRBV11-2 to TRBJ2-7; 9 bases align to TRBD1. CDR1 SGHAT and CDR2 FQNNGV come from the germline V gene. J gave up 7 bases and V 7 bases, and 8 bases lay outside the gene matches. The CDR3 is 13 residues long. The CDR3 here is CASTGQGAEEQYF. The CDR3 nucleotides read TGTGCCAGCACGGGACAGGGTGCGGAGGAGCAGTACTTC.

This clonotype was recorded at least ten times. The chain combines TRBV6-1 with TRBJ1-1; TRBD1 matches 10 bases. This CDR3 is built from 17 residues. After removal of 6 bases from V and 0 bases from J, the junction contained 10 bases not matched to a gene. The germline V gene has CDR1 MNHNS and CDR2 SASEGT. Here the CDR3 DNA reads TGTGCCAGCAGCGCCGGGACAGGGGCTTACGTGAACACTGAAGCTTTCTTT. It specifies CASSAGTGAYVNTEAFF.

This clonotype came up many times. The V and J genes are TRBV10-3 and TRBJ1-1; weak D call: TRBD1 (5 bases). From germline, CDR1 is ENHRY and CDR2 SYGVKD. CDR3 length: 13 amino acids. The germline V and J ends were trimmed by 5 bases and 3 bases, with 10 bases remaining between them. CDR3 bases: TGTGCCATCAGTAAGGACACCTACACTGAAGCTTTCTTT. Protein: CAISKDTYTEAFF.

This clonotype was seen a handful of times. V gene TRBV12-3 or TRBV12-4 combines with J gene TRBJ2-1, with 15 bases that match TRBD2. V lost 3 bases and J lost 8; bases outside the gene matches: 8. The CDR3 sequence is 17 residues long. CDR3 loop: CASSFGLAGGPRDEQFF. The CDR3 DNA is TGTGCCAGCAGTTTCGGACTAGCGGGAGGGCCAAGGGATGAGCAGTTCTTC.

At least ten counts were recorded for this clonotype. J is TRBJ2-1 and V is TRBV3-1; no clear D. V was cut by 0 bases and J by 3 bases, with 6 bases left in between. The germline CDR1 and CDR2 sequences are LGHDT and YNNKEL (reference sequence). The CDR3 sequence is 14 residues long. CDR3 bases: TGTGCCAGCAGCCAAGATCAAGGCTACAATGAGCAGTTCTTC. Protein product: CASSQDQGYNEQFF.

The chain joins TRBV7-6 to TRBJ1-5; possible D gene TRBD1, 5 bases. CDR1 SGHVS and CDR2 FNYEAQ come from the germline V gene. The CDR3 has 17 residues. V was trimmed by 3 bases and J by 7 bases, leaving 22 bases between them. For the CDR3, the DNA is TGTGCCAGCAGCTTGAGTCCGGCTCTCCCAGGGAACCAGCCCCAGCATTTT. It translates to CASSLSPALPGNQPQHF.

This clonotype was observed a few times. CDR3 coding DNA: TGCAGTTATAGCGGGGGGGCGCGAGAGACCCAGTACTTC. This encodes CSYSGGARETQYF. The gene calls are TRBV20-1 and TRBJ2-5; 11 bases map to TRBD2. The CDR3 length is 13 residues. Trimming removed 8 bases from V and 4 bases from J; junction bases left unmatched: 6. Germline V gives CDR1 DFQATT, CDR2 SNEGSKA (reference sequence).

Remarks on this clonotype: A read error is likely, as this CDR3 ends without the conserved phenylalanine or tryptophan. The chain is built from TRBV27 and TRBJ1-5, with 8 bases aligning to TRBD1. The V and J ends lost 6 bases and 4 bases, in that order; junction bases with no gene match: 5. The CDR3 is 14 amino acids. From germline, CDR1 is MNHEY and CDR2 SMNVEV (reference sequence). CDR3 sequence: CASRRQGWNQPQHL. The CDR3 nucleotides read TGTGCCAGCAGGAGACAGGGGTGGAATCAGCCCCAGCATCTT.

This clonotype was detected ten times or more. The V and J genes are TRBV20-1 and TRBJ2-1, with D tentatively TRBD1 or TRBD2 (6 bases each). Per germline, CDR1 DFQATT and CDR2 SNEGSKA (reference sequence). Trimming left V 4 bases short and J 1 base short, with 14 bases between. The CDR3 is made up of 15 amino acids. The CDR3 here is CSAKEGHTSYNEQFF. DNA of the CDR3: TGCAGTGCTAAGGAGGGACACACTTCCTACAATGAGCAGTTCTTC.

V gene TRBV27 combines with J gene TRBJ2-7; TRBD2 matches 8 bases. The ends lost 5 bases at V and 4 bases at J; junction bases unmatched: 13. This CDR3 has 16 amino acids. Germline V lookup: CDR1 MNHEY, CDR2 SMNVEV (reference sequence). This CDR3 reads CASSPTVGLVVYEQYF. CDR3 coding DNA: TGTGCCAGCAGTCCTACCGTGGGACTAGTTGTTTACGAGCAGTACTTC.

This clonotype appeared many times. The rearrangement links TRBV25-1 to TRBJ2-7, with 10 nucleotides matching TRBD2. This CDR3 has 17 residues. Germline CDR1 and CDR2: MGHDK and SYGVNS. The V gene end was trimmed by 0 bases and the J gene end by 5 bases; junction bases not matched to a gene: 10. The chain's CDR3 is CASSEYGLTSGIDEQYF. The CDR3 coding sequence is TGTGCCAGCAGTGAATATGGGCTCACTAGCGGGATCGACGAGCAGTACTTC.

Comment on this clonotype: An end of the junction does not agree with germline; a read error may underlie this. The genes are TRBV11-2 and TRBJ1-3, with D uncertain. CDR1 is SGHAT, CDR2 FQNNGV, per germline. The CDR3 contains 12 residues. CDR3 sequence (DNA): TGTGCCAGCAGCAAACCGGGAAACATCATATATTTT. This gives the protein CASSKPGNIIYF.

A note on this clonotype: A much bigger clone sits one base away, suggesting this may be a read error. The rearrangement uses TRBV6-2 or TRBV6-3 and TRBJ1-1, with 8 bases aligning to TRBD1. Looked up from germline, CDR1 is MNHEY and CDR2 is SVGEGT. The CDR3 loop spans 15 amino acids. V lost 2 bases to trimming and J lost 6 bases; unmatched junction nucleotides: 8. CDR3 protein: CASSYLGQGHAEAFF. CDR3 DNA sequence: TGTGCCAGCAGTTACCTTGGACAGGGACACGCTGAAGCTTTCTTT.